This T cell receptor beta chain derives from a study of cytomegalovirus exposure and HLA in healthy donors. CDR3 length equals 13 residues. The V gene's germline CDR1 is MDHEN and CDR2 SYDVKM. Trimming cost V 6 bases and J 7 bases; bases outside gene matches: 6. PCR amplification relied on 60 Vbeta primers (plus 13 Jbeta primers). Some clones are missing from TCRdb's copy, which holds only in-frame ones; the method was immunoSEQ multiplex PCR. Among 130,000 to 150,000 clones listed, 82% were seen once. This receptor was identified in a woman aged 55 to 70 in good health and CMV-seropositive. Sequences were obtained from PBMCs. The V and J genes are TRBV28 and TRBJ2-1; 7 bases map to TRBD1. The CDR3 DNA reads TGTGCCAGCAGCACAGGGGCTAGAAATGAGCAGTTCTTC. It translates to CASSTGARNEQFF.